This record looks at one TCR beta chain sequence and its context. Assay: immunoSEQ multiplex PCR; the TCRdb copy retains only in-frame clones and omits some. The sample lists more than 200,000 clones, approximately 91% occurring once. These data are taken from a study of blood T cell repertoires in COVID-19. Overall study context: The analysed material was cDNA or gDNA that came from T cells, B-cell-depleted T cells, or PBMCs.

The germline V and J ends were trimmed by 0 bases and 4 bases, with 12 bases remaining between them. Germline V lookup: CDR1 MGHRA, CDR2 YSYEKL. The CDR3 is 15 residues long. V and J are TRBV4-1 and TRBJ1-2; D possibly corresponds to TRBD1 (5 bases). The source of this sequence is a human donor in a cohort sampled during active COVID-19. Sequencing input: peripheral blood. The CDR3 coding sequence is TGCGCCAGCAGCCAAGATGGGCAGGGCATCTATGGCTACACCTTC. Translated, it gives CASSQDGQGIYGYTF.